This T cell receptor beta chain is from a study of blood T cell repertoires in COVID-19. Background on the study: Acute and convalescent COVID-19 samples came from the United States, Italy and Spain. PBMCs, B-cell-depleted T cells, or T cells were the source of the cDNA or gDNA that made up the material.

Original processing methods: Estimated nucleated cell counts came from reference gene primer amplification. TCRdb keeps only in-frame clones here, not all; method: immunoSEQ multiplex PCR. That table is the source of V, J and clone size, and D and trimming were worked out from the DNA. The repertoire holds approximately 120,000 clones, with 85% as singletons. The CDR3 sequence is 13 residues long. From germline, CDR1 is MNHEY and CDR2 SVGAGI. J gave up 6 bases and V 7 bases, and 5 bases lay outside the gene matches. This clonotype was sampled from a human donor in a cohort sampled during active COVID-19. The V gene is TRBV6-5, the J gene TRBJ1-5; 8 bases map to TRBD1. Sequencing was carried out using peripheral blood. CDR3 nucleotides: TGTGCCAGCACCCAGGGGGCTAGTCAGCCCCAGCATTTT. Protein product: CASTQGASQPQHF.